The sequence of this TCR beta chain was determined in a study of T-cell memory formation after mild COVID-19. Study in general: Among the donors, TCR clusters were largely specific to each donor. Study results and caveats: Of the contracting clones, CD4+ ones lay mainly in CM and EM, and CD8+ ones in EMRA. Later expanders leaned toward CD4+, whereas clones contracting from day 15 to 85 were balanced CD4/CD8.

Many counts were recorded for this clonotype. No antigen is known for it. The TCR alpha and TCR beta cDNA libraries, bearing sample barcodes and UMIs, were generated by 5'RACE using constant-segment primers. TCRdb called the 5' RACE reads again in MiXCR, with one record for every CDR3 protein. The data hold more than 250,000 distinct CDR3 sequences, with about 20% observed a single time. This sequence originates from a man between 18 and 29 years old who had mild COVID-19 (a few samples of this study predate the infection). Cell type and time point are not known. The material sequenced was PBMCs or a T cell subset sorted from them (not recorded which).

Written as DNA, the CDR3 is TGCGCCAGCAGCCGGGACAGGGAGATGGAGACCCAGTACTTC. It translates to CASSRDREMETQYF. V gene TRBV4-1 combines with J gene TRBJ2-5; TRBD1 matches at 9 bases. Germline values: CDR1 MGHRA, CDR2 YSYEKL. J gave up 5 bases and V 4 bases, and 5 bases lay outside the gene matches. This CDR3 is 14 amino acids long.